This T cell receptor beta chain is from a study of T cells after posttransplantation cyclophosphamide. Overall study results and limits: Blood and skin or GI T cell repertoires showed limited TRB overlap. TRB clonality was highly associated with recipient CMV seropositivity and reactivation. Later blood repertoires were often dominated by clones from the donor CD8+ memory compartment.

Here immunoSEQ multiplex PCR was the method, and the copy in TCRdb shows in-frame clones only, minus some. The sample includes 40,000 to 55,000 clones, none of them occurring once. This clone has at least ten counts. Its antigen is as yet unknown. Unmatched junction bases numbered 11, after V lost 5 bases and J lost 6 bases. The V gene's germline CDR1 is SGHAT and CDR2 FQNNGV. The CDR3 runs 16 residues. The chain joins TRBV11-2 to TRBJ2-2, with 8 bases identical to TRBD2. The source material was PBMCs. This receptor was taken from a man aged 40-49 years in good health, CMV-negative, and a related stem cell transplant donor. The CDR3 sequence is CASSPLGAGEAGELFF. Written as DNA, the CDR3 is TGTGCCAGCAGCCCCCTCGGAGCGGGAGAGGCCGGGGAGCTGTTTTTT.